This record covers a single T cell receptor (beta chain). Its antigen remains unidentified. The sample originates from a study of PD-1 blockade in classical Hodgkin lymphoma. Broader study findings: Before treatment, TCR diversity in newly diagnosed patients was reportedly lower than in healthy donors. Undefined causes, possibly disease activity or prior therapy, underlie the repertoire differences. The diversity seen at baseline in complete responders resembled that of newly diagnosed patients. CD4+ but not CD8+ TCR diversity rose significantly by C4D1.

Each patient experienced a relapse that followed autologous stem cell transplantation, and brentuximab vedotin exposure varied. Trimming removed 6 bases from V and 2 bases from J; junction bases left unmatched: 9. The CDR3 has 15 amino acids. CDR1 PRHDT and CDR2 FYEKMQ come from the germline V gene (reference sequence). Measured with immunoSEQ multiplex PCR; TCRdb has only the in-frame clones, and not every one. The sample consists of almost 100,000 clones, 92% of them appearing once. The sample consisted of peripheral blood mononuclear cells (PBMCs), taken at baseline. This TCR was sampled from a human donor with classical Hodgkin lymphoma. The chain has TRBV13 and TRBJ2-7, with 8 nucleotides matching TRBD1. DNA of the CDR3: TGTGCCAGCAGGATCGGACAGGGCGATACCTACGAGCAGTACTTC. It is translated as CASRIGQGDTYEQYF.